This T cell receptor (beta chain) was sequenced in a study of control samples from healthy donors and cancer patients. Method: immunoSEQ multiplex PCR; TCRdb's copy keeps in-frame clones and lacks some. The sample has just over 150,000 clones, about 90% seen once. Sequenced: blood. This sequence was found in a man aged 25-45 years in good health.

Here the CDR3 reads CSAGAGTRRYF. In DNA form, the CDR3 reads TGCAGTGCTGGAGCCGGGACCCGACGGTACTTC. This chain uses TRBV20-1 with TRBJ2-4, with D tentatively TRBD1 or TRBD2 (5 bases each). The CDR3 runs 11 residues. Trimming stripped 5 bases from V and 15 bases from J, with 17 bases between. CDR1 is DFQATT, CDR2 SNEGSKA, per germline (reference sequence).